This TCR beta chain came from a study of blood T cell repertoires in COVID-19. Study-wide background: From the United States, Italy and Spain came samples of acute and convalescent COVID-19. PBMCs, B-cell-depleted T cells, or T cells provided the cDNA or gDNA that made up the material.

This clone was seen a handful of times. The CDR3 loop spans 15 amino acids. Germline CDR1 reads MNHEY; CDR2 reads SVGAGI. V was pared by 5 bases and J by 5 bases, with 9 bases of the junction left unmatched. As handled by the study authors: Amplification of reference gene primers provided the estimated nucleated cell counts. Data came from immunoSEQ multiplex PCR; TCRdb stores just in-frame clones and leaves some out. V, J and clone size were drawn from that table, and D and trimming were deduced from the DNA. This table holds fewer than 130,000 clones, approximately 82% found once. The sequence derives from a woman aged 80 or over with acute or convalescent COVID-19. The source material was peripheral blood. The rearrangement links TRBV6-5 to TRBJ2-3, with 8 bases that match TRBD2. This CDR3 is CASSTQPSGLDTQYF. The CDR3 DNA reads as TGTGCCAGCAGTACCCAACCTAGCGGGTTAGATACGCAGTATTTT.